This passage covers 30 T cell receptor beta chains from one sample sequenced in a study of cytomegalovirus exposure and HLA in healthy donors. The PCR contained 60 Vbeta and 13 Jbeta primers. Clones were sequenced by immunoSEQ multiplex PCR, and TCRdb holds only the in-frame ones, with some missing. This repertoire shows approximately 110,000 clones, around 76% found once; its top ten account for about 12%. Sample: PBMCs. These TCRs come from a woman in her sixties or seventies in good health and CMV-seropositive.

This clone was counted between two and nine times. The chain employs TRBV19 and TRBJ1-1; no definite D call. This CDR3 has 12 residues. V gave up 9 bases and J gave up 3 bases, with 11 bases separating them. Looked up from germline, CDR1 is LNHDA and CDR2 is SQIVND (reference sequence). CDR3 in DNA: TGTGCCAGCCGGACTTGGGACACTGAAGCTTTCTTT. This translates into CASRTWDTEAFF. Variable domain in full (rest from reference TRBV19 and TRBJ1-1): DGGITQSPKYLFRKEGQNVTLSCEQNLNHDAMYWYRQDPGQGLRLIYYSQIVNDFQKGDIAEGYSVSREKKESFPLTVTSAQKNPTAFYLCASRTWDTEAFFGQGTRLTVV.

This clone showed up just a few times. The chain couples TRBV19 to TRBJ2-7; tentative D call: TRBD1 (6 bases). Germline-derived CDR1 and CDR2 are LNHDA and SQIVND (reference sequence). The CDR3 has 15 residues. V was trimmed by 5 bases and J by 2 bases, leaving 16 bases between them. The CDR3, as DNA: TGTGCCAGTAGTCCCCGACAGGAAGACCCCTACGAGCAGTACTTC. As protein: CASSPRQEDPYEQYF.

As DNA, the CDR3 is TGTGCCAGCAGCCCCGACTCGGGACTAGCAGGCCACGAGCAGTACTTC. Residues: CASSPDSGLAGHEQYF. The J gene is TRBJ2-7, the V gene TRBV7-8; 9 bases are a match to TRBD2. The ends lost 5 bases at V and 5 bases at J; junction bases unmatched: 13. Germline CDR1 reads SGHVS; CDR2 reads FQNEAQ. The CDR3 is 16 amino acids.

The V call is TRBV28, the J call TRBJ1-2; 9 nucleotides line up with TRBD1. CDR1 is MDHEN and CDR2 is SYDVKM in the germline V gene. This CDR3 is built from 13 residues. With V trimmed by 5 bases and J by 4 bases, 2 bases remained unmatched. The CDR3 DNA is TGTGCCAGCAGTCAACAGGGGGCCTATGGCTACACCTTC. Translated, it gives CASSQQGAYGYTF.

The chain joins TRBV6-5 to TRBJ1-4; D is uncertain. The ends were cut back, 0 bases at V and 6 bases at J, with 11 bases in the middle. This CDR3 is 15 amino acids long. The V gene's germline CDR1 is MNHEY and CDR2 SVGAGI. The CDR3 DNA reads as TGTGCCAGCAGTTACTCGGCCGGGTCCCATGAAAAACTGTTTTTT. Its protein product is CASSYSAGSHEKLFF.

The V gene is TRBV9, the J gene TRBJ2-7; 12 nucleotides agree with TRBD2. The trim removed 0 bases at V and 3 bases at J, leaving 4 bases unmatched. Germline CDR1 and CDR2: SGDLS and YYNGEE. There are 16 residues in the CDR3. This chain's CDR3 is CASSVGPTSGSYEQYF. The CDR3 DNA is TGTGCCAGCAGCGTAGGCCCGACTAGCGGGAGCTACGAGCAGTACTTC.

V and J are TRBV4-1 and TRBJ1-4; TRBD1 matches at 9 bases. The CDR3 totals 17 residues. V lost 2 bases, J lost 8 bases, and 12 bases stayed unmatched. Germline CDR1 reads MGHRA; CDR2 reads YSYEKL. The CDR3 DNA reads TGCGCCAGCAGCCAAACTAATAACAGGGGGCGAAGCGAAAAACTGTTTTTT. As protein: CASSQTNNRGRSEKLFF.

The chain carries TRBV6-5 and TRBJ2-2, with a possible D match to TRBD2 (6 bases). The V gene's germline CDR1 is MNHEY and CDR2 SVGAGI. The germline V and J ends were trimmed by 4 bases and 0 bases, with 9 bases remaining between them. The CDR3 loop spans 15 amino acids. The CDR3 DNA is TGTGCCAGCAGTTCCGGACTAACGAACACCGGGGAGCTGTTTTTT. The encoded protein is CASSSGLTNTGELFF.

V usage is TRBV30 and J usage is TRBJ2-7; TRBD2 aligns across 8 bases. The germline CDR1 and CDR2 sequences are GTSNPN and SVGIG (reference sequence). CDR3 length: 14 amino acids. Trimming cost V 0 bases and J 5 bases; bases outside gene matches: 6. The CDR3 reads CAWSVGSGIHEQYF. The CDR3 coding sequence is TGTGCCTGGAGTGTAGGTAGCGGGATTCACGAGCAGTACTTC.

V and J are TRBV14 and TRBJ2-1, with 11 nucleotides matching TRBD2. V shed 1 base and J 6 bases; nucleotides not matched to a gene: 14. This CDR3 comprises 19 residues. CDR1 SGHDN and CDR2 FVKESK come from the germline V gene. In DNA, the CDR3 is TGTGCCAGCAGCCAAGCTATTTCAACTAGCGGGAGCAGGGTCAATGAGCAGTTCTTC. It is translated as CASSQAISTSGSRVNEQFF.

The gene calls are TRBV15 and TRBJ1-5; unclear D gene. Germline V gives CDR1 LNHNV, CDR2 YYDKDF (reference sequence). The CDR3 totals 15 residues. V was trimmed by 0 bases and J by 6 bases, leaving 12 bases between them. The CDR3 nucleotides are TGTGCCACCAGCAGAGATCTTAGCAAGGCTCAGCCCCAGCATTTT. Protein: CATSRDLSKAQPQHF.

The gene calls are TRBV7-3 and TRBJ2-1; the D is unclear. Trimming stripped 1 base from V and 2 bases from J, with 6 bases between. CDR1 is SGHTA, CDR2 FQGTGA, per germline. The CDR3 length is 14 residues. DNA for the CDR3: TGTGCCAGCAGCTTAAACGCGGCCTACAATGAGCAGTTCTTC. Its protein product is CASSLNAAYNEQFF. The full variable domain, rest sourced from reference TRBV7-3 and TRBJ2-1, is GAGVSQTPSNKVTEKGKYVELRCDPISGHTALYWYRQSLGQGPEFLIYFQGTGAADDSGLPNDRFFAVRPEGSVSTLKIQRTERGDSAVYLCASSLNAAYNEQFFGPGTRLTVL.

This sequence joins TRBV5-1 and TRBJ2-1; D might be TRBD1 (7 bases). CDR3 size: 15 residues. Germline CDR1 is SGHRS and CDR2 is YFSETQ. V was cut by 1 base and J by 3 bases, with 11 bases left in between. This chain's CDR3 is CASSLSGGLYNEQFF. The DNA of the CDR3 is TGCGCCAGCAGCTTGTCAGGGGGACTCTACAATGAGCAGTTCTTC.

The V and J genes are TRBV6-8 and TRBJ1-6; 9 nucleotides agree with TRBD1. The CDR3 loop spans 15 amino acids. The ends lost 4 bases at V and 8 bases at J; junction bases unmatched: 6. Germline-derived CDR1 and CDR2 are MNHGY and SAAAGT. This chain's CDR3 is CASSCPRTGDSPLHF. For the CDR3, the DNA is TGTGCCAGCAGTTGCCCTAGGACAGGGGATTCACCCCTCCACTTT.

The V and J genes are TRBV9 and TRBJ2-5; D is perhaps TRBD1 (5 bases). Per germline, CDR1 SGDLS and CDR2 YYNGEE. The V end lost 1 base, the J end lost 1 base, and 8 bases lay between the germline ends. The CDR3 totals 14 residues. CDR3 nucleotide sequence: TGTGCCAGCAGCGTAAGGGGCTTCCAAGAGACCCAGTACTTC. This gives the protein CASSVRGFQETQYF.

This chain uses TRBV27 with TRBJ1-2; the D gene is possibly TRBD1 (5 bases). This CDR3 has 15 amino acids. CDR1 is MNHEY, CDR2 SMNVEV, per germline (reference sequence). Trimming shortened V by 1 base and J by 3 bases, and 12 bases separated the two germline ends. The CDR3 region has the DNA TGTGCCAGCAGTTTATACCTGGGGGGGGACTATGGCTACACCTTC. This gives the protein CASSLYLGGDYGYTF.

CDR3 bases: TGTGCCAGTAGTATAGAAACATCGACACCAACCTCTGAAGCTTTCTTT. Protein product: CASSIETSTPTSEAFF. This rearrangement joins TRBV19 to TRBJ1-1, with no clear D. The germline gives CDR1 LNHDA, CDR2 SQIVND (reference sequence). The length of the CDR3 is 16 residues. The germline V and J ends were trimmed by 0 bases and 6 bases, with 17 bases remaining between them.

This clone appeared once. This chain uses TRBV18 with TRBJ1-3, with D possibly being TRBD1 (6 bases). Between the trimmed V and J ends, which lost 3 bases and 2 bases, there was a span of 14 bases. The CDR3 contains 16 residues. CDR1 KGHSH and CDR2 LQKENI come from the germline V gene. CDR3 nucleotides: TGTGCCAGCTCACCTCGGCAGGGGAAGGCTGGAAACACCATATATTTT. The encoded protein is CASSPRQGKAGNTIYF.

Only a few counts were recorded for this clone. The CDR3 nucleotides read TGTGCCAGCAGCTGGACTAGCGCAGGCACAGATACGCAGTATTTT. Its translation is CASSWTSAGTDTQYF. V is TRBV2 and J is TRBJ2-3; 9 nucleotides match TRBD2. Germline V CDR1 and CDR2: SNHLY, FYNNEI. The trim removed 6 bases at V and 1 base at J, leaving 5 bases unmatched. This CDR3 has 15 residues.

The chain is built from TRBV19 and TRBJ1-1, with D possibly TRBD1 on 6 matching bases. The CDR3 loop spans 14 amino acids. Trimming shortened V by 6 bases and J by 3 bases, and 14 bases separated the two germline ends. Germline CDR1 reads LNHDA; CDR2 reads SQIVND (reference sequence). The CDR3 bases are TGTGCCAGTAGCCCGACAGGCGAGCACACTGAAGCTTTCTTT. It is translated as CASSPTGEHTEAFF.

V and J are TRBV5-5 and TRBJ2-1; the match to TRBD2 covers 11 bases. CDR1 and CDR2 from the germline V gene are SGHKS and YYEKEE (reference sequence). V lost 2 bases to trimming and J lost 8 bases; unmatched junction nucleotides: 3. This CDR3 is 14 amino acids long. The CDR3 is CASSLLAGDYEQFF. In DNA form, the CDR3 reads TGTGCCAGCAGCTTACTAGCGGGAGATTATGAGCAGTTCTTC.

The V call is TRBV5-1, the J call TRBJ1-5; no clear D gene. The CDR3 is 16 amino acids. Trimming cost V 4 bases and J 0 bases, with 14 bases left between them. Germline V gives CDR1 SGHRS, CDR2 YFSETQ. DNA of the CDR3: TGCGCCAGCAGCCGCTCAGGATCATATAGCAATCAGCCCCAGCATTTT. Its protein product is CASSRSGSYSNQPQHF.

The rearrangement joins TRBV4-3 to TRBJ1-3; 8 bases line up with TRBD1. V lost 0 bases and J lost 2; bases outside the gene matches: 3. There are 16 residues in the CDR3. The V gene's germline CDR1 is LGHNA and CDR2 YSLEER. The CDR3 reads CASSQEAGGTGNTIYF. In nucleotides, the CDR3 is TGCGCCAGCAGCCAAGAAGCAGGGGGCACTGGAAACACCATATATTTT.

The chain recombines TRBV10-1 with TRBJ2-4; tentative D call: TRBD1 (6 bases). V lost 4 bases and J lost 0, with 13 bases in between. Germline CDR1 is WNHNN and CDR2 is SYGVQD (reference sequence). The CDR3 extends over 16 amino acids. CDR3 nucleotides: TGCGCCAGCAGTGTTCGGACAGCAATAGCCAAAAACATTCAGTACTTC. It codes for CASSVRTAIAKNIQYF.

As concerns this clone: This sample includes further DNA sequences coding for the same CDR3. J is TRBJ1-2 and V is TRBV7-2, with unresolved D. Germline values: CDR1 SGHTA, CDR2 FQGNSA. The CDR3 has 13 residues. Trimming pared 5 bases from V and 5 bases from J, leaving 12 bases between. The CDR3: CASSLEGLYGYTF. The CDR3 DNA is TGTGCCAGCAGCCTGGAGGGCTTATATGGCTACACCTTC.

This clone was counted between two and nine times. This rearrangement joins TRBV4-3 to TRBJ1-2, with TRBD1 matching 10 bases. Germline V CDR1 and CDR2: LGHNA, YSLEER. The V and J ends lost 6 bases and 6 bases, in that order; junction bases with no gene match: 10. CDR3 length equals 15 residues. CDR3: CASRLFPGQGNGYTF. DNA for the CDR3: TGCGCCAGCAGACTCTTTCCGGGACAGGGGAATGGCTACACCTTC.

This clone was observed once. This chain joins TRBV29-1 and TRBJ2-7; 7 bases fit TRBD1. The ends lost 5 bases at V and 6 bases at J; junction bases unmatched: 4. Germline V gene data show CDR1 as SQVTM and CDR2 as ANQGSEA. This CDR3 spans 11 amino acids. The CDR3 nucleotides read TGCAGCGTTAGACAGGGAGCCGAGCAGTACTTC. Translation: CSVRQGAEQYF.

The J gene is TRBJ2-2, the V gene TRBV30; D is undetermined. The CDR3 covers 13 residues. Germline V gene data show CDR1 as GTSNPN and CDR2 as SVGIG (reference sequence). Deletions cut 1 base from V and 1 base from J, with 4 bases between. CDR3 coding DNA: TGTGCCTGGAGTGGGCAGAACACCGGGGAGCTGTTTTTT. Residues: CAWSGQNTGELFF.

This clone was observed a few times. This chain connects TRBV7-2 to TRBJ2-5, with D perhaps matching TRBD1 (7 bases). CDR1 and CDR2 (germline): SGHTA, FQGNSA. The CDR3 is 13 residues long. The ends were cut back, 3 bases at V and 4 bases at J, with 9 bases in the middle. CDR3 nucleotides: TGTGCCAGCAGCTTTCAGGGGGGAGAGACCCAGTACTTC. Its protein is CASSFQGGETQYF. Variable domain in full (rest from reference TRBV7-2 and TRBJ2-5): GAGVSQSPSNKVTEKGKDVELRCDPISGHTALYWYRQSLGQGLEFLIYFQGNSAPDKSGLPSDRFSAERTGGSVSTLTIQRTQQEDSAVYLCASSFQGGETQYFGPGTRLLVL.

This clone appeared a single time. The V and J genes are TRBV9 and TRBJ1-1, with TRBD1 matching over 7 bases. The germline CDR1 and CDR2 sequences are SGDLS and YYNGEE. V lost 0 bases, J lost 3 bases, and 5 bases stayed unmatched. CDR3 length equals 15 residues. The CDR3 protein is CASSVDIGGYTEAFF. In nucleotides, the CDR3 is TGTGCCAGCAGCGTAGATATAGGGGGCTACACTGAAGCTTTCTTT.